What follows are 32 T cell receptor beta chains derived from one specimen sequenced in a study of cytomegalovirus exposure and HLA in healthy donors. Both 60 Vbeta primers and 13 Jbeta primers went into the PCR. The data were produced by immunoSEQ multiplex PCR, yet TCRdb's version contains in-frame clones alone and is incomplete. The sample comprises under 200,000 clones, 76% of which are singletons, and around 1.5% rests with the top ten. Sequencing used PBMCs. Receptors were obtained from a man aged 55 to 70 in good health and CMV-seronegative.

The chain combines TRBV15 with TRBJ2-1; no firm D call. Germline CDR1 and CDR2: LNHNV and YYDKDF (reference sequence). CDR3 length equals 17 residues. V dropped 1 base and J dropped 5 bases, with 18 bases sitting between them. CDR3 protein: CATSRGLLGSLNNEQFF. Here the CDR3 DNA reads TGTGCCACCAGCAGAGGGCTCCTCGGGTCCCTCAACAATGAGCAGTTCTTC.

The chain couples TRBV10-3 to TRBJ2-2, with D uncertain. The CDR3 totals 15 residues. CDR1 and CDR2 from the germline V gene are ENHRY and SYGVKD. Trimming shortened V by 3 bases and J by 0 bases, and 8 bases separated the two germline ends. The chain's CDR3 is CAISETAANTGELFF. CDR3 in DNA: TGTGCCATCAGTGAAACGGCGGCGAACACCGGGGAGCTGTTTTTT.

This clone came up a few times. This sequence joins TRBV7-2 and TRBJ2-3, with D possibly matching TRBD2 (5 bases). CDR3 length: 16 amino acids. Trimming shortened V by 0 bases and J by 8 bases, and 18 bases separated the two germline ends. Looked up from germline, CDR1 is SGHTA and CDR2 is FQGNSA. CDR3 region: CASSLAGSDYTVTQYF. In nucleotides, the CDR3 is TGTGCCAGCAGCTTAGCCGGCTCAGACTACACCGTTACGCAGTATTTT.

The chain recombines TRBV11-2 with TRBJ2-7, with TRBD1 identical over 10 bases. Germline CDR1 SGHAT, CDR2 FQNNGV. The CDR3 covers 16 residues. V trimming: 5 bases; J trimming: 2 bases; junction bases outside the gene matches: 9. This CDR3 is CASSLRTGGGTYEQYF. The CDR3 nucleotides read TGTGCCAGCAGCCTCAGGACAGGGGGAGGAACCTACGAGCAGTACTTC.

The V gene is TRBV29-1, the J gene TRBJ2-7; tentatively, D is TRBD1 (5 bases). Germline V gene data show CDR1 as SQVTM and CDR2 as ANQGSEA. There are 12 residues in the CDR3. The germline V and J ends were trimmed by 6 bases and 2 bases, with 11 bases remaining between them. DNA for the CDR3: TGCAGCGTGCGGACACTCCCCTACGAGCAGTACTTC. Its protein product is CSVRTLPYEQYF.

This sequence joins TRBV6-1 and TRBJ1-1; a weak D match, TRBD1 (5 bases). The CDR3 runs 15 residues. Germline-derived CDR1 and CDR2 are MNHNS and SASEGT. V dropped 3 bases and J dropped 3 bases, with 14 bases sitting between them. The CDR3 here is CASSDDPGRHTEAFF. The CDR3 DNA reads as TGTGCCAGCAGTGACGACCCAGGGCGTCACACTGAAGCTTTCTTT.

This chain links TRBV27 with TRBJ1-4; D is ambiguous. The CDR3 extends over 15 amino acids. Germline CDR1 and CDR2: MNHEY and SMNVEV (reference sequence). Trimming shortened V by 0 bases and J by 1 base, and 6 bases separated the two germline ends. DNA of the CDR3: TGTGCCAGCAGTTTATCATTCGGAACTAATGAAAAACTGTTTTTT. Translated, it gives CASSLSFGTNEKLFF.

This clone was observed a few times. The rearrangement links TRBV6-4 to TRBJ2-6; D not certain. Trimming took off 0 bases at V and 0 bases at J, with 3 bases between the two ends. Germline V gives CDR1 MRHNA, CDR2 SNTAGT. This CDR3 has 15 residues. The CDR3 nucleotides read TGTGCCAGCAGTGACTCGCGCTCTGGGGCCAACGTCCTGACTTTC. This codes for CASSDSRSGANVLTF.

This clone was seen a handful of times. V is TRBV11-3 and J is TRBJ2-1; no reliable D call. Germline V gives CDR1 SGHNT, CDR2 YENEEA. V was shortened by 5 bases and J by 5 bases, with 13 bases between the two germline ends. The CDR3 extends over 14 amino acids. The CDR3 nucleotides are TGTGCCAGCAGCCTGACTCGATCCAACAATGAGCAGTTCTTC. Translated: CASSLTRSNNEQFF.

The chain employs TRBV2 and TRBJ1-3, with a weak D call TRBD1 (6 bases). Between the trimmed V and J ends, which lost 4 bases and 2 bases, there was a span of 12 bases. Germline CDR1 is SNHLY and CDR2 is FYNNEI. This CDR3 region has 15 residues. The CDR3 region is CASSGLRTAGNTIYF. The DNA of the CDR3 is TGTGCCAGCAGTGGCCTTAGGACAGCTGGAAACACCATATATTTT.

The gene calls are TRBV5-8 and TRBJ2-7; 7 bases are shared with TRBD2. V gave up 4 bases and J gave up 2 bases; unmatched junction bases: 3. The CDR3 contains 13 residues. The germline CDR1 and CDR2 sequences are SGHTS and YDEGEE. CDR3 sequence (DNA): TGTGCCAGCAGCCGGCGGGGGACCTACGAGCAGTACTTC. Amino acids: CASSRRGTYEQYF. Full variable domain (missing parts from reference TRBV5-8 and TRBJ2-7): EAGVTQSPTHLIKTRGQQATLRCSPISGHTSVYWYQQALGLGLQFLLWYDEGEERNRGNFPPRFSGRQFPNYSSELNVNALELEDSALYLCASSRRGTYEQYFGPGTRLTVT.

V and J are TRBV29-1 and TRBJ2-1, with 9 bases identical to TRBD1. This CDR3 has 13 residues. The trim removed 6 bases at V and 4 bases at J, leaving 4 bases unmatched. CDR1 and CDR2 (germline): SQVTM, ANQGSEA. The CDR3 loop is CSVGGQGYNEQFF. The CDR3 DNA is TGCAGCGTCGGAGGACAGGGGTACAATGAGCAGTTCTTC.

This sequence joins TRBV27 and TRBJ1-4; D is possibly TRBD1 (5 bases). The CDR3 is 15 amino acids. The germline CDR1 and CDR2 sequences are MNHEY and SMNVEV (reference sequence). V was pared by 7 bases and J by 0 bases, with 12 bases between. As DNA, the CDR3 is TGTGCCAGCACCCGACAGTTTGCAACTAATGAAAAACTGTTTTTT. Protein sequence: CASTRQFATNEKLFF.

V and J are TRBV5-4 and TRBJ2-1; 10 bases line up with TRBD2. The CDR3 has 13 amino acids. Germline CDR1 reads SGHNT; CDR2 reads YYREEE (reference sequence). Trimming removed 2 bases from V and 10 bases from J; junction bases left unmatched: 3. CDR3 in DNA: TGTGCCAGCAGCTTCCTAGCGGGAGAAGAGCAGTTCTTC. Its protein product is CASSFLAGEEQFF.

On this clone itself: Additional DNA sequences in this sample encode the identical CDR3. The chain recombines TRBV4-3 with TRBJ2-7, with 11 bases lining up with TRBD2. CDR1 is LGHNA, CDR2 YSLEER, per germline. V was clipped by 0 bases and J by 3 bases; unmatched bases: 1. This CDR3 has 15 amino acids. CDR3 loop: CASSQDLAGGYEQYF. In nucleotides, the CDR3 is TGCGCCAGCAGCCAAGATCTAGCGGGGGGCTACGAGCAGTACTTC.

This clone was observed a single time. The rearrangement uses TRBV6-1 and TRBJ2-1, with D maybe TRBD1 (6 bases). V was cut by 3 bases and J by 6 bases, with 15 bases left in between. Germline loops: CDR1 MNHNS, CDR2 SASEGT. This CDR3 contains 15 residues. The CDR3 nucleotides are TGTGCCAGCAGTGAGGGCCAGGGGTTGGGCAATGAGCAGTTCTTC. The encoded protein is CASSEGQGLGNEQFF.

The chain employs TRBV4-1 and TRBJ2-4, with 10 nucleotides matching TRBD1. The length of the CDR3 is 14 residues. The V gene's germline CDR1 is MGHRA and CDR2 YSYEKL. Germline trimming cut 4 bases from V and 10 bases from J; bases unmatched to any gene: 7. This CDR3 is CASSPIGTGEIQYF. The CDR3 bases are TGCGCCAGCAGCCCGATAGGGACAGGGGAAATTCAGTACTTC.

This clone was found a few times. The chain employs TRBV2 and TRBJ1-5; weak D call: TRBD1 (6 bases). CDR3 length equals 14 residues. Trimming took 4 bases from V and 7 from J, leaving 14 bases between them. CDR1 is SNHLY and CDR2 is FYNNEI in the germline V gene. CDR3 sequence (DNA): TGTGCCAGCAGTGTGGTTGGACAGTCCCAGCCCCAGCATTTT. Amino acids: CASSVVGQSQPQHF.

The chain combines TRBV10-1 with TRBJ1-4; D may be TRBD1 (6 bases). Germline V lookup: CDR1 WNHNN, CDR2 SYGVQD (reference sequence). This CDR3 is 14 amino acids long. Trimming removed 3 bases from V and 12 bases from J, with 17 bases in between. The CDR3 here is CASSDPGSAGELFF. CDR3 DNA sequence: TGCGCCAGCAGTGACCCGGGCTCCGCAGGGGAACTGTTTTTT.

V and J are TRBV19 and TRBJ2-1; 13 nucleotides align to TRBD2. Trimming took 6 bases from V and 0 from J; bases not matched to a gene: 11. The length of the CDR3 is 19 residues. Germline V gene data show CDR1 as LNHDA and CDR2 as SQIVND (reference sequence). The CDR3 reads CASRMWGTSGASSYNEQFF. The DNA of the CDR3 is TGTGCCAGTAGAATGTGGGGGACTAGCGGGGCCAGCTCCTACAATGAGCAGTTCTTC.

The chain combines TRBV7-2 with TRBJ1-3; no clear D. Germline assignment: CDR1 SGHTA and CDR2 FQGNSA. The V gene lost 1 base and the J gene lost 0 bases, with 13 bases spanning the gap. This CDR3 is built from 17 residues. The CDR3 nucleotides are TGTGCCAGCAGCTTAGTTGGCAGCGCTCTCTCTGGAAACACCATATATTTT. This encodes CASSLVGSALSGNTIYF. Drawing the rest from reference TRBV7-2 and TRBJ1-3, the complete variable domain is GAGVSQSPSNKVTEKGKDVELRCDPISGHTALYWYRQSLGQGLEFLIYFQGNSAPDKSGLPSDRFSAERTGGSVSTLTIQRTQQEDSAVYLCASSLVGSALSGNTIYFGEGSWLTVV.

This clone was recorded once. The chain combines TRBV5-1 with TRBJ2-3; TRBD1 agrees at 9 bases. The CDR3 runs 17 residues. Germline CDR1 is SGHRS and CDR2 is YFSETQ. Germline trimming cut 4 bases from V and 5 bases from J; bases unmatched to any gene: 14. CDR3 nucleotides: TGCGCCAGCAGCCCTGTCCCGGGACAGGGAGGGAAAGATACGCAGTATTTT. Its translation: CASSPVPGQGGKDTQYF. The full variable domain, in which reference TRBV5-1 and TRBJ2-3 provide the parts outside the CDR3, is KAGVTQTPRYLIKTRGQQVTLSCSPISGHRSVSWYQQTPGQGLQFLFEYFSETQRNKGNFPGRFSGRQFSNSRSEMNVSTLELGDSALYLCASSPVPGQGGKDTQYFGPGTRLTVL.

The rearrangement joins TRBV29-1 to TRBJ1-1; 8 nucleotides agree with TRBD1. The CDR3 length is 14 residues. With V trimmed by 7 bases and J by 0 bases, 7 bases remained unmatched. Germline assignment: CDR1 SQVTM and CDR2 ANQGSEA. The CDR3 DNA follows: TGCAGCGCTTCGACAGGGGTTATGAACACTGAAGCTTTCTTT. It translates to CSASTGVMNTEAFF.

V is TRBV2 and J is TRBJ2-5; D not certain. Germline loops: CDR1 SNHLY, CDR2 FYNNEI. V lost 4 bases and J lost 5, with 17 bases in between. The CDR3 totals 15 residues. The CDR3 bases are TGTGCCAGCAGTGTGATTTTCGGCGCGGTGGAGACCCAGTACTTC. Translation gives CASSVIFGAVETQYF.

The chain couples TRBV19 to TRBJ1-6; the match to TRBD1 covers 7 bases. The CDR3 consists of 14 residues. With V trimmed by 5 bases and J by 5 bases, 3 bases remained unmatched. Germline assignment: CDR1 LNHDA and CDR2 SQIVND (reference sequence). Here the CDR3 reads CASSVRGDNSPLHF. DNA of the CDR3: TGTGCCAGTAGTGTCAGGGGGGATAATTCACCCCTCCACTTT.

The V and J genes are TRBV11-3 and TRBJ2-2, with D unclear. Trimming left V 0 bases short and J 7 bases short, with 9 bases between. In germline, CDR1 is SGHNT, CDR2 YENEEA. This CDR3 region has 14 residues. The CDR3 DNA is TGTGCCAGCAGCTTAGATTTCTCTAGCGGGGAGCTGTTTTTT. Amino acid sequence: CASSLDFSSGELFF.

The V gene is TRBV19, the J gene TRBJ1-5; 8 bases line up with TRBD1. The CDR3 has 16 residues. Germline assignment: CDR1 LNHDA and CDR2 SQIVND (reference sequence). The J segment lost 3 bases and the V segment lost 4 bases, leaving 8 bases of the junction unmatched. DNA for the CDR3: TGTGCCAGTAGTACGAGGACAGGGCGCCCCAATCAGCCCCAGCATTTT. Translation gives CASSTRTGRPNQPQHF. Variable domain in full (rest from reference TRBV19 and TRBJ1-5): DGGITQSPKYLFRKEGQNVTLSCEQNLNHDAMYWYRQDPGQGLRLIYYSQIVNDFQKGDIAEGYSVSREKKESFPLTVTSAQKNPTAFYLCASSTRTGRPNQPQHFGDGTRLSIL.

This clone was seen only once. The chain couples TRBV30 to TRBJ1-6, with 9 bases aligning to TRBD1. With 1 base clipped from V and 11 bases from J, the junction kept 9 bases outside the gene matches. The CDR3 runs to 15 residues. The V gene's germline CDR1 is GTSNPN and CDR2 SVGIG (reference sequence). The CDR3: CAWSASSGQGTPLHF. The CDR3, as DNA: TGTGCCTGGAGTGCCTCCTCGGGACAGGGAACACCCCTCCACTTT.

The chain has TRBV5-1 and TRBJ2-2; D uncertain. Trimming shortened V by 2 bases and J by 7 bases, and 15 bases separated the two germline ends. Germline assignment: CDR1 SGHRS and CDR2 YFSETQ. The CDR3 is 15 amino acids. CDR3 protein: CASSFLQTVNGELFF. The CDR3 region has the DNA TGCGCCAGCAGCTTCCTACAGACGGTCAACGGGGAGCTGTTTTTT.

CDR3 loop: CASSRRAGRENIQYF. The CDR3 DNA follows: TGTGCCAGCAGCCGAAGGGCGGGGAGGGAAAACATTCAGTACTTC. J is TRBJ2-4 and V is TRBV9, with 7 nucleotides matching TRBD2. CDR3 length: 15 amino acids. Germline V gene lookup returns CDR1 SGDLS and CDR2 YYNGEE. With 4 bases clipped from V and 5 bases from J, the junction kept 9 bases outside the gene matches.

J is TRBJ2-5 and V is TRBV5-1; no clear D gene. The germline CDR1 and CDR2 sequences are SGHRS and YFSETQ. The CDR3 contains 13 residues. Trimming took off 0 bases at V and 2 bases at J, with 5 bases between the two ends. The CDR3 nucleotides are TGCGCCAGCAGCTTGGCTCGTCAAGAGACCCAGTACTTC. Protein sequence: CASSLARQETQYF.

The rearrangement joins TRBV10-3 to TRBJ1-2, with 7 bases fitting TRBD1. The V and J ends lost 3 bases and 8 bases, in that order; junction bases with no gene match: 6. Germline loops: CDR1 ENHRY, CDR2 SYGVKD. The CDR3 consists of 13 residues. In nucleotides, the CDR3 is TGTGCCATCAGTGAAGGCAGGGGGGAAGGCTACACCTTC. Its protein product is CAISEGRGEGYTF.